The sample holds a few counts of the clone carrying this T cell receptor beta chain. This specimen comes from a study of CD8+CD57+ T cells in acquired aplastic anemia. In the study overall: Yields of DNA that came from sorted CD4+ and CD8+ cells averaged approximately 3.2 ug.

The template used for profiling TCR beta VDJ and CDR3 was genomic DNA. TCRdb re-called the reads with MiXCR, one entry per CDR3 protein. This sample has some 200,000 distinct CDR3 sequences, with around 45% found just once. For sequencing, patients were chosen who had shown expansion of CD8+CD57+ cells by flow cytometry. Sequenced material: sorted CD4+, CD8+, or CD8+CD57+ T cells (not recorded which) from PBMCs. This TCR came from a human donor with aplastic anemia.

The CDR3 DNA is TGCAGTGCTAGAGATCCGACAGGGGGCTACGAGCAGTACTTC. Its translation: CSARDPTGGYEQYF. The rearrangement links TRBV20-1 to TRBJ2-7; 9 positions match TRBD1. The CDR3 is 14 residues long. The V segment lost 0 bases and the J segment 3 bases; nucleotides outside the gene matches: 3. Germline V gene sequence: CDR1 DFQATT, CDR2 SNEGSKA (reference sequence).